The 14 T cell receptor beta chains presented below share a single source sample, sequenced in a study of blood T cells in healthy people across ages. The second PCR ran about 6 to 12 cycles with a sample-barcoded 5' primer and J-beta primers. TCRdb redid the calling of the 5' RACE reads with MiXCR, one entry per CDR3 protein. The sample shows about 1.4 million distinct CDR3 sequences, approximately 63% of them seen only once. Source material: blood. These receptors were collected from a man aged 18 to 30 in good health.

This clonotype turned up a few times. In DNA, the CDR3 is TGTGCCAGCAGCCCCCAGGGGAGGGAGCTGTTTTTT. Amino acids: CASSPQGRELFF. The chain recombines TRBV9 with TRBJ2-2, with D possibly matching TRBD1 (6 bases). In germline, CDR1 is SGDLS, CDR2 YYNGEE. This CDR3 contains 12 residues. V shed 4 bases and J shed 9 bases, with 10 bases lying between them.

This clonotype was counted a single time. The chain links TRBV12-3 or TRBV12-4 to TRBJ2-3; D is perhaps TRBD1 (6 bases). The CDR3 extends over 17 amino acids. Trimming took 5 bases from V and 4 from J, leaving 22 bases between them. The CDR3 DNA follows: TGTGCCAGCAGTGGCCTCTCCGGGACAAGGGGCGCAGATACGCAGTATTTT. Protein product: CASSGLSGTRGADTQYF.

This chain connects TRBV4-2 to TRBJ2-7; 7 bases are shared with TRBD2. CDR1 and CDR2 (germline): LGHNA, YNFKEQ. This CDR3 has 14 amino acids. Trimming at V came to 4 bases and at J to 3 bases, leaving 6 bases not matched to a gene. The CDR3: CASSLRTSDYEQYF. The DNA of the CDR3 is TGTGCCAGCAGCCTACGTACTAGCGACTACGAGCAGTACTTC.

The chain employs TRBV29-1 and TRBJ2-7; 13 bases fit TRBD2. Judging by the DNA end, TRBJ2-1 fits better; the J call may be wrong. The CDR3 covers 16 residues. Germline V lookup: CDR1 SQVTM, CDR2 ANQGSEA. CDR3 loop: CSATTSGGIRSNEQFF. The CDR3 DNA is TGCAGCGCCACGACTAGCGGGGGGATCAGGAGCAATGAGCAGTTCTTC.

There are a few counts of this clonotype. This chain joins TRBV6-5 and TRBJ1-1; TRBD1 is a possible D gene (6 bases). Looked up from germline, CDR1 is MNHEY and CDR2 is SVGAGI. V was pared by 0 bases and J by 6 bases, with 14 bases between. CDR3 length: 15 amino acids. CDR3 nucleotides: TGTGCCAGCAGTTACTCATCCGGGGGCGCTTCTGAAGCTTTCTTT. Translation: CASSYSSGGASEAFF.

The chain carries TRBV3-1 and TRBJ1-6; no reliable D call. CDR3 length equals 16 residues. Germline V gene data show CDR1 as LGHDT and CDR2 as YNNKEL (reference sequence). Trimming cost V 6 bases and J 7 bases, with 19 bases left between them. CDR3 nucleotide sequence: TGTGCCAGCAGACTCAGATCGACCGCTGTCAATTCACCCCTCCACTTT. It encodes CASRLRSTAVNSPLHF.

This clonotype showed up just once. V usage is TRBV2 and J usage is TRBJ2-3; no clear D. The CDR3 totals 14 residues. CDR1 is SNHLY, CDR2 FYNNEI, per germline. The ends were cut back, 7 bases at V and 1 base at J, with 12 bases in the middle. CDR3 bases: TGTGCCAGCAAGGCCTCCCAAGGCACAGATACGCAGTATTTT. Amino acids: CASKASQGTDTQYF.

The J gene is TRBJ1-2, the V gene TRBV20-1; tentatively, D is TRBD1 (5 bases). V lost 1 base to trimming and J lost 3 bases, with 9 bases between them. Germline lookup yields CDR1 DFQATT and CDR2 SNEGSKA (reference sequence). The CDR3 extends over 13 amino acids. Here the CDR3 reads CSARAGTDYGYTF. As DNA, the CDR3 is TGCAGTGCTAGAGCCGGGACGGACTATGGCTACACCTTC.

The chain couples TRBV12-3 or TRBV12-4 to TRBJ2-4; D remains unclear. Judging by the DNA end, TRBJ2-7 fits better; the J call may be wrong. There are 12 residues in the CDR3. The CDR3 nucleotides are TGTGCCAGCAGGGACGTTACCGGCGAGCAGTACTTC. Its translation: CASRDVTGEQYF.

This chain links TRBV5-1 with TRBJ2-3, with unresolved D. The CDR3 sequence is 15 residues long. Trimming took off 0 bases at V and 3 bases at J, with 11 bases between the two ends. The germline gives CDR1 SGHRS, CDR2 YFSETQ. The chain's CDR3 is CASSLGSRSTDTQYF. As DNA, the CDR3 is TGCGCCAGCAGCTTGGGCTCCAGGTCAACAGATACGCAGTATTTT.

In this sample, this clonotype turned up once. The chain employs TRBV7-8 and TRBJ2-7; 7 bases are shared with TRBD2. Germline lookup yields CDR1 SGHVS and CDR2 FQNEAQ. V was pared by 8 bases and J by 2 bases, with 12 bases of the junction left unmatched. The CDR3 has 15 amino acids. The CDR3 nucleotides are TGTGCCAGCCAGGAGGAACTAGCGACCACCTACGAGCAGTACTTC. Its translation: CASQEELATTYEQYF.

This clonotype was counted between two and nine times. V and J are TRBV29-1 and TRBJ2-4, with 7 bases lining up with TRBD1. The CDR3 covers 13 residues. The V and J ends lost 7 bases and 7 bases, in that order; junction bases with no gene match: 10. Germline lookup yields CDR1 SQVTM and CDR2 ANQGSEA. The CDR3: CSAGGAASNIQYF. CDR3 in DNA: TGCAGCGCAGGGGGTGCCGCCTCTAACATTCAGTACTTC.

The chain uses TRBV29-1 and TRBJ1-4; a weak D match, TRBD1 (5 bases). The CDR3 loop spans 14 amino acids. CDR1 and CDR2 (germline): SQVTM, ANQGSEA. Trimming took off 1 base at V and 7 bases at J, with 13 bases between the two ends. As DNA, the CDR3 is TGCAGCGTTGAAGTTCGCGGGGGAGTTGAAAAACTGTTTTTT. Amino acid sequence: CSVEVRGGVEKLFF.

The chain recombines TRBV5-1 with TRBJ1-1; D is unclear. Trimming took 1 base from V and 4 from J, leaving 11 bases between them. The germline V gene encodes CDR1 SGHRS and CDR2 YFSETQ. The CDR3 consists of 14 residues. CDR3 in amino acids: CASSLIDTSTEAFF. The CDR3 DNA reads as TGCGCCAGCAGCTTGATTGACACGAGCACTGAAGCTTTCTTT.